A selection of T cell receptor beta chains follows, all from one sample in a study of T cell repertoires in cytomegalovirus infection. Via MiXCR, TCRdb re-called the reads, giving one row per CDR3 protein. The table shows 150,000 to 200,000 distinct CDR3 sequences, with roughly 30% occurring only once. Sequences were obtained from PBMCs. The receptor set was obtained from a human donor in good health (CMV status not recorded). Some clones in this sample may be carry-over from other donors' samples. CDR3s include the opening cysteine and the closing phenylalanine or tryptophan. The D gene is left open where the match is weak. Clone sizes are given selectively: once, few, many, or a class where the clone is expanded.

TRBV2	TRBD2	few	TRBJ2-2	CASSETSGGLNTGELFF	TGTGCCAGCAGTGAGACTAGCGGGGGGTTGAACACCGGGGAGCTGTTTTTT
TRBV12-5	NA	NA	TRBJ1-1	CASGGDRTTEAFF	TGTGCTAGTGGTGGGGACCGGACCACTGAAGCTTTCTTT
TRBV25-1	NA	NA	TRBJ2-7	CATTSGSYEQYF	TGTGCCACCACCTCGGGCTCCTACGAGCAGTACTTC
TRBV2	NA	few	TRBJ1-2	CASRRTVTNYGYTF	TGTGCCAGCAGACGGACAGTAACTAACTATGGCTACACCTTC
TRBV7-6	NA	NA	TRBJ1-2	CASSTTTGTDYGYTF	TGTGCCAGCAGCACAACAACAGGGACTGACTATGGCTACACCTTC
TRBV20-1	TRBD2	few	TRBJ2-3	CSARNSGGAKDTQYF	TGCAGTGCTAGGAATAGCGGGGGGGCCAAAGATACGCAGTATTTT
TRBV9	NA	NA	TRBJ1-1	CASSVLVGTEAFF	TGTGCCAGCAGCGTATTAGTTGGGACTGAAGCTTTCTTT
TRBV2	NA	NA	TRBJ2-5	CASSPKLSQETQYF	TGTGCCAGCAGTCCTAAACTCTCTCAAGAGACCCAGTACTTC
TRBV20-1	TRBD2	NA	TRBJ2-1	CSATPLSGGSYNEQFF	TGCAGTGCAACCCCCCTCAGCGGGGGGAGTTACAATGAGCAGTTCTTC
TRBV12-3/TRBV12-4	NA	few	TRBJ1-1	CASFIAGTEAFF	TGTGCCAGCTTTATAGCAGGCACTGAAGCTTTCTTT
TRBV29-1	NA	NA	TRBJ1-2	CSVKSGRGYTF	TGCAGCGTCAAATCCGGTCGGGGCTACACCTTC
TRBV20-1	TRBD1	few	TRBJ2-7	CSARVQGSSYEQYF	TGCAGTGCTAGAGTACAGGGGAGCTCCTACGAGCAGTACTTC
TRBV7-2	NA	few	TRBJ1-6	CASSLNGLPLHF	TGTGCCAGCAGCTTAAACGGTCTTCCCCTCCACTTT
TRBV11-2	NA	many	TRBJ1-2	CASSLKQGVVGYTF	TGTGCCAGCAGCTTAAAACAGGGAGTGGTCGGCTACACCTTC
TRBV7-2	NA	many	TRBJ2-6	CASSFSLQGANVLTF	TGTGCCAGCAGCTTCTCATTACAGGGGGCCAACGTCCTGACTTTC
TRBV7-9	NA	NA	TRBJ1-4	CASSPLEQGGGILFF	TGTGCCAGCAGTCCTTTGGAACAGGGTGGTGGAATACTGTTTTTT
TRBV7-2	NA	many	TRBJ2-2	CASSLGLETVRNTGELFF	TGTGCCAGCAGCCTAGGGTTGGAAACTGTCCGGAACACCGGGGAGCTGTTTTTT
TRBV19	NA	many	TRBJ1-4	CASSHAPGRLTATNEKLFF	TGTGCCAGTAGTCACGCCCCGGGACGGTTGACCGCAACTAATGAAAAACTGTTTTTT
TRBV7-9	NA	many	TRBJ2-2	CASSFVGNTGELFF	TGTGCCAGCAGCTTCGTAGGGAACACCGGGGAGCTGTTTTTT
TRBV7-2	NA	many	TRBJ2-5	CASSQGKTQYF	TGTGCCAGCAGCCAGGGGAAAACCCAGTACTTC
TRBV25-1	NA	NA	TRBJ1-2	CASSEDSETYTF	TGTGCCAGCAGTGAGGACAGCGAGACCTACACCTTC
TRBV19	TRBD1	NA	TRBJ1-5	CASSSTGLAQPQHF	TGTGCCAGTAGTTCGACAGGGCTTGCTCAGCCCCAGCATTTT
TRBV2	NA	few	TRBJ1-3	CASRPDGRNTIYF	TGTGCCAGCAGGCCCGACGGGCGAAACACCATATATTTT
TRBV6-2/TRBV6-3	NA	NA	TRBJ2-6	CASTTQIRSSGANVLTF	TGTGCCAGCACCACGCAGATTAGATCCTCTGGGGCCAACGTCCTGACTTTC
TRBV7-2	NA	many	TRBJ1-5	CASSFRSGNQPQHF	TGTGCCAGCAGCTTCCGCTCGGGCAATCAGCCCCAGCATTTT
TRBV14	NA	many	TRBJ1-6	CASSYEGGNSPLHF	TGTGCCAGCAGCTACGAGGGGGGAAATTCACCCCTCCACTTT
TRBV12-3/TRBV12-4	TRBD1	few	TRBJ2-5	CASTPGGRQETQYF	TGTGCCAGCACCCCAGGGGGACGGCAAGAGACCCAGTACTTC
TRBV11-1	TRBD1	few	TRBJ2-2	CASSSAFGTENTGELFF	TGTGCCAGCAGCTCCGCGTTCGGGACAGAGAACACCGGGGAGCTGTTTTTT
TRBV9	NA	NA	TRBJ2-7	CASSGEGRAFLEDEQYF	TGTGCCAGCAGCGGTGAGGGAAGGGCGTTTCTGGAAGACGAGCAGTACTTC
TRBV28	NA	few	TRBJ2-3	CASSLGAIGTDTQYF	TGTGCCAGCAGTTTGGGGGCGATAGGCACAGATACGCAGTATTTT
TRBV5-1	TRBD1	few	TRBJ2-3	CASLDTGGPDTQYF	TGCGCCAGCCTAGACACAGGGGGCCCAGATACGCAGTATTTT